This entry describes one T cell receptor beta chain. Some clones are missing from TCRdb's copy, which holds only in-frame ones; the method was immunoSEQ multiplex PCR. The sample gives tens of thousands of clones, roughly 88% of which show up once; 25% to 30% is in the top ten. This entry comes from a study of T cells in localized non-small cell lung cancer. This sample comprised peripheral blood mononuclear cells, obtained before any cancer treatment. This clonotype was sampled from a male donor at least 60 years old with stage II lung adenocarcinoma.

CDR3 DNA sequence: TGTGCCAGCAACTCCGGGACTAGCGCTTTCAATGAGCAGTTCTTC. Its protein product is CASNSGTSAFNEQFF. This chain connects TRBV5-8 to TRBJ2-1; 10 positions agree with TRBD2. The V segment lost 6 bases and the J segment 6 bases; nucleotides outside the gene matches: 9. The CDR3 is 15 amino acids. CDR1 and CDR2 (germline): SGHTS, YDEGEE.